The 8 T cell receptor beta chains in this list originate from one sample, sequenced in a study of OX40 agonist ivuxolimab in advanced cancers. Profiling relied on immunoSEQ multiplex PCR, and the TCRdb table lists in-frame clones only, not all of them. The data contain roughly 48,000 clones, 83% of them singletons. Material: CD4+ or CD8+ T cells sorted from blood, obtained in a trial of the OX40 agonist ivuxolimab. The receptor set was obtained from an adult with an advanced solid tumor such as melanoma, head and neck, liver or kidney cancer.

J is TRBJ2-7 and V is TRBV14; 7 bases map to TRBD2. V dropped 0 bases and J dropped 4; count of bases not matched to a gene: 9. The CDR3 extends over 16 amino acids. Looked up from germline, CDR1 is SGHDN and CDR2 is FVKESK. DNA for the CDR3: TGTGCCAGCAGCCAAGATTGGGAGCGGGGAGCTTACGAGCAGTACTTC. It yields the protein CASSQDWERGAYEQYF.

This chain uses TRBV7-3 with TRBJ2-5; D is perhaps TRBD2 (5 bases). Germline values: CDR1 SGHTA, CDR2 FQGTGA. This CDR3 is built from 13 residues. Trimming stripped 2 bases from V and 5 bases from J, with 9 bases between. As DNA, the CDR3 is TGTGCCAGCAGCTTAGAGGGCCGGGAGACCCAGTACTTC. As protein: CASSLEGRETQYF.

Turning to this clone: Other DNA sequences from this sample encode an identical CDR3 as well. The rearrangement uses TRBV7-9 and TRBJ1-3; D gene unclear. This CDR3 region has 15 residues. CDR1 is SEHNR and CDR2 is FQNEAQ in the germline V gene (reference sequence). V lost 1 base to trimming and J lost 0 bases, with 7 bases between them. DNA of the CDR3: TGTGCCAGCAGCTTAGTGGGTTTCTCTGGAAACACCATATATTTT. It codes for CASSLVGFSGNTIYF.

The chain joins TRBV30 to TRBJ2-5; D is possibly TRBD2 (6 bases). This CDR3 region has 14 residues. V lost 5 bases to trimming and J lost 9 bases, with 22 bases between them. The germline V gene has CDR1 GTSNPN and CDR2 SVGIG (reference sequence). In DNA, the CDR3 is TGTGCCTGGGACCGGGAAAACAACTGGGGGGCCCAGTACTTC. Its translation: CAWDRENNWGAQYF.

This clone is a singleton in its sample. The J gene is TRBJ2-3, the V gene TRBV29-1, with TRBD2 as a possible D gene (5 bases). Trimming took off 3 bases at V and 0 bases at J, with 10 bases between the two ends. The CDR3 sequence is 14 residues long. Germline V gives CDR1 SQVTM, CDR2 ANQGSEA. The CDR3 loop reads CSVERAASTDTQYF. The CDR3 bases are TGCAGCGTTGAGCGGGCAGCCAGCACAGATACGCAGTATTTT.

This chain uses TRBV28 with TRBJ2-7; 7 positions agree with TRBD1. Germline CDR1 is MDHEN and CDR2 is SYDVKM. With 3 bases clipped from V and 2 bases from J, the junction kept 4 bases outside the gene matches. The length of the CDR3 is 14 residues. The CDR3 coding sequence is TGTGCCAGCAGTTTCCCCGGACAGGCCTACGAGCAGTACTTC. Amino acids: CASSFPGQAYEQYF.

The chain is built from TRBV7-8 and TRBJ2-5, with D possibly TRBD1 on 5 matching bases. The CDR3 sequence is 15 residues long. V gave up 1 base and J gave up 5 bases, with 14 bases separating them. Germline CDR1 reads SGHVS; CDR2 reads FQNEAQ. The chain's CDR3 is CASSLERRKGETQYF. The CDR3, as DNA: TGTGCCAGCAGCTTAGAAAGGCGTAAGGGGGAGACCCAGTACTTC.

The chain combines TRBV18 with TRBJ1-5, with TRBD1 matching over 7 bases. The CDR3 contains 14 residues. The germline V gene has CDR1 KGHSH and CDR2 LQKENI. Losses at the gene ends were 2 bases for V and 4 bases for J; bases not matched to a gene: 2. The CDR3 bases are TGTGCCAGCTCACCAGAGACAGGGAATCAGCCCCAGCATTTT. It translates to CASSPETGNQPQHF.